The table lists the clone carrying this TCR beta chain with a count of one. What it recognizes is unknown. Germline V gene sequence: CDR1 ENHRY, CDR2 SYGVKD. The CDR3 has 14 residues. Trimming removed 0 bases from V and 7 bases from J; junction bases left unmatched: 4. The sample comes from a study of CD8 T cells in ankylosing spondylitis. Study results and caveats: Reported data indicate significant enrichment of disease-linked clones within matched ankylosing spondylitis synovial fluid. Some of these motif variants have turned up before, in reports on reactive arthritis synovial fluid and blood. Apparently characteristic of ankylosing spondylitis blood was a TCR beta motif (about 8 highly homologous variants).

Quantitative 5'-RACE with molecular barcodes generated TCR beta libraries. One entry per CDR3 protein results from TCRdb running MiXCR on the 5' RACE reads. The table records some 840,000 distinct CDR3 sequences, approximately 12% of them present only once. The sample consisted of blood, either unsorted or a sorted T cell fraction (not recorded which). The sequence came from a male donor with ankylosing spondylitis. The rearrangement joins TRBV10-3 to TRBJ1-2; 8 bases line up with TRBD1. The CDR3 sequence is CAISESNRGSGYTF. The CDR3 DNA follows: TGTGCCATCAGTGAGTCGAACAGGGGGTCTGGCTACACCTTC.